The entry below gives a single T cell receptor (beta chain) sequence along with its context. Its antigen remains unidentified. These data belong to a study of Tregs in tolerant kidney transplant recipients. The CDR3 loop spans 16 amino acids. Deletions cut 5 bases from V and 3 bases from J, with 17 bases between. CDR1 and CDR2 from the germline V gene are LNHDA and SQIVND (reference sequence). Overall study results and limits: Validation in larger populations is needed because few patients were studied. Tolerant patients' donor-specific Tregs expanded beyond overall Tregs, suggesting antigen-driven growth.

Unstimulated regulatory T cells (CD4+CD25+CD127-), CD4+CD25- non-regulatory cells, CD4 and CD8 cells were FACS-sorted from thawed PBMCs. Sequencing was performed with immunoSEQ multiplex PCR; in TCRdb, only in-frame clones are kept and a portion is missing. The sample records about 110,000 clones, around 90% being singletons. The V call is TRBV19, the J call TRBJ1-5; D is perhaps TRBD1 (6 bases). The source is a human donor who received a combined kidney and bone marrow transplant. Sequencing used CD4+ T cells from blood, obtained before the transplant. CDR3 region: CASSSPLEGHNQPQHF. The CDR3, as DNA: TGTGCCAGTAGTTCCCCCCTTGAGGGACACAATCAGCCCCAGCATTTT.